This TCR beta chain was profiled in a study of OX40 agonist ivuxolimab in advanced cancers. Study-wide background: Patients received intravenous ivuxolimab every 2 weeks at 0.01 to 10 mg/kg. Checkpoint inhibitors had been given previously to approximately 40% of patients. Overall study findings and caveats: There was clonal expansion of CD4+ and CD8+ blood T cells by week 6 at 0.1 to 3.0 mg/kg.

Sequenced by immunoSEQ multiplex PCR; TCRdb stores in-frame clones only, minus some. The table includes 15,000 to 20,000 clones, 75% to 95% detected once. Regarding this clone: What it binds is not known.

Trimming removed 0 bases at V and 5 bases at J, with 8 bases between. The CDR3 contains 15 residues. CDR1 MNHNS and CDR2 SASEGT come from the germline V gene. The material was CD4+ or CD8+ T cells sorted from blood, obtained in a trial of the OX40 agonist ivuxolimab. The receptor was isolated from an adult with an advanced solid tumor such as melanoma, head and neck, liver or kidney cancer. The V call is TRBV6-1, the J call TRBJ1-6, with no clear D. In nucleotides, the CDR3 is TGTGCCAGCAGTGAAGCTTTGAGCGATAATTCACCCCTCCACTTT. As protein: CASSEALSDNSPLHF.